This entry lists 18 T cell receptor beta chains sequenced from one sample in a study of blood T cell repertoires in COVID-19. TCRdb's copy holds only in-frame clones and misses some; the assay was immunoSEQ multiplex PCR. The data hold more than 15,000 clones, with around nine tenths observed a single time. Input material: peripheral blood. These receptors were obtained from a man aged 40-55 years with active COVID-19.

The chain carries TRBV7-6 and TRBJ2-5; TRBD1 matches at 10 bases. The junction had 14 bases not matched to a gene; V was cut back by 5 bases and J by 5 bases. CDR1 and CDR2 from the germline V gene are SGHVS and FNYEAQ. The CDR3 covers 17 residues. The CDR3 spells CASSPTRVTGGDETQYF. For the CDR3, the DNA is TGTGCCAGCAGCCCAACACGAGTGACAGGGGGCGATGAGACCCAGTACTTC.

The chain joins TRBV19 to TRBJ2-7; tentative D call: TRBD2 (6 bases). The ends were cut back, 5 bases at V and 4 bases at J, with 12 bases in the middle. The CDR3 spans 13 residues. Germline V CDR1 and CDR2: LNHDA, SQIVND (reference sequence). CDR3 in DNA: TGTGCCAGTAGTTGGTCTAGCGAGTACGAGCAGTACTTC. The encoded protein is CASSWSSEYEQYF.

This chain joins TRBV10-3 and TRBJ1-1; D is unclear. The germline V and J ends were trimmed by 10 bases and 8 bases, with 20 bases remaining between them. Per the germline V gene, CDR1 is ENHRY and CDR2 is SYGVKD. The CDR3 is 13 amino acids. DNA for the CDR3: TGTGCCACCCACGCAGGAATTGAAAGAGAAGCTTTCTTT. It encodes CATHAGIEREAFF.

In nucleotides, the CDR3 is TGTGCCAGCAGCAATATAGCGGGAGGGCCCCTTAATGAGCAGTTCTTC. Its protein product is CASSNIAGGPLNEQFF. The rearrangement uses TRBV7-9 and TRBJ2-1, with 11 positions matching TRBD2. CDR1 and CDR2 (germline): SEHNR, FQNEAQ (reference sequence). V was clipped by 5 bases and J by 7 bases; unmatched bases: 10. The CDR3 totals 16 residues.

The chain couples TRBV27 to TRBJ1-1; D unresolved. V gave up 6 bases and J gave up 4 bases, with 15 bases separating them. CDR1 and CDR2 (germline): MNHEY, SMNVEV (reference sequence). This CDR3 has 14 residues. CDR3 amino acids: CASSRSDPGTEAFF. CDR3 sequence (DNA): TGTGCCAGCAGCCGCAGCGACCCGGGCACTGAAGCTTTCTTT.

The genes are TRBV7-9 and TRBJ2-1, with 7 bases matching TRBD1. J gave up 5 bases and V 4 bases, and 2 bases lay outside the gene matches. The CDR3 is 13 residues long. The V gene's germline CDR1 is SEHNR and CDR2 FQNEAQ (reference sequence). The CDR3 DNA reads TGTGCCAGCAGCTGGGACAGCAACAATGAGCAGTTCTTC. It translates to CASSWDSNNEQFF. Variable domain in full (rest from reference TRBV7-9 and TRBJ2-1): DTGVSQNPRHKITKRGQNVTFRCDPISEHNRLYWYRQTLGQGPEFLTYFQNEAQLEKSRLLSDRFSAERPKGSFSTLEIQRTEQGDSAMYLCASSWDSNNEQFFGPGTRLTVL.

V and J are TRBV7-8 and TRBJ2-7; D is perhaps TRBD2 (5 bases). The CDR3 is 15 residues long. Germline-derived CDR1 and CDR2 are SGHVS and FQNEAQ. Trimming pared 5 bases from V and 0 bases from J, leaving 14 bases between. CDR3 in DNA: TGTGCCAGCAGCCCCGGGCGGGCGAGCTCCTACGAGCAGTACTTC. Its protein is CASSPGRASSYEQYF.

The chain uses TRBV19 and TRBJ2-4, with TRBD2 matching 9 bases. The V gene's germline CDR1 is LNHDA and CDR2 SQIVND (reference sequence). The ends lost 3 bases at V and 7 bases at J; junction bases unmatched: 10. The CDR3 loop spans 16 amino acids. CDR3 nucleotides: TGTGCCAGTAGTATCTTAGCGGGAGTGGGCCAGAACATTCAGTACTTC. It specifies CASSILAGVGQNIQYF.

The chain recombines TRBV10-1 with TRBJ2-1; 7 bases fit TRBD1. Germline-derived CDR1 and CDR2 are WNHNN and SYGVQD (reference sequence). This CDR3 has 13 residues. J gave up 3 bases and V 6 bases, and 2 bases lay outside the gene matches. Here the CDR3 reads CASSRDSYNEQFF. CDR3 coding DNA: TGCGCCAGCAGCCGGGACAGCTACAATGAGCAGTTCTTC.

V usage is TRBV7-9 and J usage is TRBJ1-2, with a possible D match to TRBD1 (6 bases). Trimming shortened V by 2 bases and J by 6 bases, and 19 bases separated the two germline ends. This CDR3 comprises 16 residues. In germline, CDR1 is SEHNR, CDR2 FQNEAQ (reference sequence). The CDR3 DNA is TGTGCCAGCAGCTTAAGTCTGTGGGGGCAGGGGAATGGCTACACCTTC. Translating gives CASSLSLWGQGNGYTF.

This clone was observed a handful of times. V usage is TRBV27 and J usage is TRBJ2-1, with a weak D call TRBD1 (6 bases). The CDR3 consists of 15 residues. Germline-derived CDR1 and CDR2 are MNHEY and SMNVEV (reference sequence). Trimming took off 8 bases at V and 4 bases at J, with 18 bases between the two ends. CDR3 amino acids: CASAGDHHRYNEQFF. The CDR3 DNA reads as TGTGCCAGCGCAGGGGACCACCACAGATACAATGAGCAGTTCTTC.

The V call is TRBV2, the J call TRBJ2-7; possible D gene TRBD2, 6 bases. Germline V gene sequence: CDR1 SNHLY, CDR2 FYNNEI. Trimming took 7 bases from V and 12 from J, leaving 19 bases between them. The CDR3 is 12 amino acids. The CDR3 sequence: CASTLANDRRYF. The CDR3 DNA sequence: TGTGCCAGCACACTAGCAAACGATCGCCGGTACTTC.

The chain joins TRBV3-1 (or the pseudogene TRBV3-2) to TRBJ1-5, with no clear D. V lost 4 bases and J 1 base, leaving 5 bases between the germline ends. In germline, CDR1 is LGHDT, CDR2 YNNKEL (reference sequence). The CDR3 has 13 amino acids. The DNA of the CDR3 is TGTGCCAGCAGCCTGTCGAGCAATCAGCCCCAGCATTTT. Protein product: CASSLSSNQPQHF.

The rearrangement links TRBV5-1 to TRBJ2-7; the D gene is possibly TRBD2 (5 bases). The V end lost 0 bases, the J end lost 0 bases, and 25 bases lay between the germline ends. This CDR3 spans 20 amino acids. Germline CDR1 and CDR2: SGHRS and YFSETQ. CDR3 coding DNA: TGCGCCAGCAGCTTGGAACAATCGAGAGGGCGGGCCCCAAACTCCTACGAGCAGTACTTC. Residues: CASSLEQSRGRAPNSYEQYF. The full variable domain, rest sourced from reference TRBV5-1 and TRBJ2-7, is KAGVTQTPRYLIKTRGQQVTLSCSPISGHRSVSWYQQTPGQGLQFLFEYFSETQRNKGNFPGRFSGRQFSNSRSEMNVSTLELGDSALYLCASSLEQSRGRAPNSYEQYFGPGTRLTVT.

Regarding this clone: One junction end disagrees with the germline gene, perhaps due to a read error. Other DNA sequences in this specimen translate into the identical CDR3. The chain couples TRBV25-1 to TRBJ2-7; 10 bases align to TRBD1. The V gene's germline CDR1 is MGHDK and CDR2 SYGVNS. This CDR3 has 18 residues. CDR3 DNA sequence: TGTGCCAGCAGCGAATTTTCATCCGGGACAGGGGATGTCTACGAGCAGTACTTC. Translated: CASSEFSSGTGDVYEQYF.

The genes are TRBV29-1 and TRBJ1-2, with 7 bases matching TRBD1. The germline CDR1 and CDR2 sequences are SQVTM and ANQGSEA. This CDR3 is built from 11 residues. V was pared by 4 bases and J by 8 bases, with 4 bases of the junction left unmatched. In nucleotides, the CDR3 is TGCAGCGTTGGCGCAGGGGGAGGCTACACCTTC. It codes for CSVGAGGGYTF.

The chain uses TRBV7-9 and TRBJ1-2; D may be TRBD1 (5 bases). CDR3 size: 16 residues. Germline lookup yields CDR1 SEHNR and CDR2 FQNEAQ (reference sequence). The V end lost 5 bases, the J end lost 1 base, and 17 bases lay between the germline ends. CDR3 in DNA: TGTGCCAGCAGCGCCATAGGAGGGGCCGATAACTATGGCTACACCTTC. Its translation is CASSAIGGADNYGYTF.

This chain links TRBV30 with TRBJ2-7; TRBD1 matches 8 bases. The V segment lost 0 bases and the J segment 4 bases; nucleotides outside the gene matches: 2. CDR3 length: 13 amino acids. From germline, CDR1 is GTSNPN and CDR2 SVGIG (reference sequence). The CDR3 loop is CAWSVHRGYEQYF. CDR3 nucleotides: TGTGCCTGGAGTGTACACAGGGGGTACGAGCAGTACTTC.